This entry lists 14 T cell receptor beta chains sequenced from one sample in a study of identical twins (dated by TCRdb to about 2016). The library came from 5' RACE. Sequencing was carried out with an Illumina HiSeq 2000. TCRdb reran the public reads through fastp at Q25 and MiXCR, keeping productive beta chains. Rows matching on CDR3 protein sequence are summarized as one entry with the most common DNA and genes. The sample data list 690,000 or so distinct CDR3 sequences, and over 8.5% of these were observed just once. Of the sample, roughly 0.9% falls within the top ten clones. These sequences were also reported in another study, on yellow fever vaccine responses in identical twins.

What was sequenced was PBMCs. The receptors come from a woman aged 18-29 years in good health.

The chain couples TRBV5-4 to TRBJ2-7, with TRBD2 identical over 8 bases. V was clipped by 6 bases and J by 6 bases; unmatched bases: 11. CDR3 length: 14 amino acids. Germline-derived CDR1 and CDR2 are SGHNT and YYREEE (reference sequence). CDR3 residues: CASTPGGNFFEQYF. Written as DNA, the CDR3 is TGTGCCAGCACTCCGGGAGGGAACTTCTTCGAGCAGTACTTC.

The chain is built from TRBV12-3 or TRBV12-4 and TRBJ1-2; 8 nucleotides align to TRBD1. Trimming removed 6 bases from V and 4 bases from J; junction bases left unmatched: 10. CDR3 length equals 15 residues. In DNA form, the CDR3 reads TGTGCCAGCAGCCGAATCGGACAGGGCATCTATGGCTACACCTTC. Protein product: CASSRIGQGIYGYTF.

The gene calls are TRBV6-1 and TRBJ2-5; the match to TRBD1 covers 9 bases. Germline V CDR1 and CDR2: MNHNS, SASEGT. The V segment lost 2 bases and the J segment 4 bases; nucleotides outside the gene matches: 11. The length of the CDR3 is 17 residues. CDR3: CASSETAGQGFRETQYF. For the CDR3, the DNA is TGTGCCAGCAGTGAAACCGCGGGACAGGGTTTTCGAGAGACCCAGTACTTC.

A few counts support this clonotype. The J gene is TRBJ2-1, the V gene TRBV5-1; the match to TRBD1 covers 8 bases. The germline CDR1 and CDR2 sequences are SGHRS and YFSETQ. CDR3 length: 15 amino acids. J lost 8 bases, V lost 3 bases, and 10 bases had no gene match. CDR3 loop: CASSSGSRGLDEQFF. The CDR3 DNA follows: TGCGCCAGCAGCTCAGGCTCCAGGGGGCTCGATGAGCAGTTCTTC.

The chain links TRBV12-3 or TRBV12-4 to TRBJ2-5, with TRBD2 matching 11 bases. The junction had 19 bases not matched to a gene; V was cut back by 6 bases and J by 7 bases. CDR3 length: 18 residues. The CDR3 protein is CASSSGTAKLAGGGTQYF. DNA for the CDR3: TGTGCCAGCAGCTCCGGGACAGCTAAATTAGCGGGAGGGGGGACCCAGTACTTC.

This clonotype was detected many times. V usage is TRBV4-2 and J usage is TRBJ1-1, with no clear D. Trimming cost V 5 bases and J 6 bases, with 16 bases left between them. There are 14 residues in the CDR3. The germline CDR1 and CDR2 sequences are LGHNA and YNFKEQ. Here the CDR3 DNA reads TGTGCCAGCAGCTACGCCGGGAGTAACGCTGAAGCTTTCTTT. This sequence encodes CASSYAGSNAEAFF.

The table lists this clonotype with many counts. The rearrangement uses TRBV11-2 and TRBJ2-4; D is uncertain. Germline loops: CDR1 SGHAT, CDR2 FQNNGV. The CDR3 consists of 19 residues. V was clipped by 0 bases and J by 2 bases, with 20 bases between them. This CDR3 reads CASSLEGPGGLWTKNIQYF. The CDR3, as DNA: TGTGCCAGCAGCTTAGAAGGCCCGGGCGGCCTTTGGACCAAAAACATTCAGTACTTC.

This clonotype was counted only a few times. The V call is TRBV24-1, the J call TRBJ2-2; TRBD1 matches at 9 bases. Trimming removed 4 bases from V and 3 bases from J; junction bases left unmatched: 5. The CDR3 runs to 16 residues. In germline, CDR1 is KGHDR, CDR2 SFDVKD. CDR3 in amino acids: CATSDTGTGYTGELFF. DNA for the CDR3: TGTGCCACCAGTGACACCGGGACAGGGTACACCGGGGAGCTGTTTTTT.

The chain recombines TRBV10-3 with TRBJ2-2; 8 nucleotides align to TRBD1. Per the germline V gene, CDR1 is ENHRY and CDR2 is SYGVKD. CDR3 length: 16 amino acids. V lost 3 bases, J lost 1 base, and 4 bases stayed unmatched. The CDR3 reads CAISEVGTGNTGELFF. In DNA form, the CDR3 reads TGTGCCATCAGTGAAGTCGGGACAGGGAACACCGGGGAGCTGTTTTTT.

This clonotype was counted many times. This chain joins TRBV2 and TRBJ2-7, with 7 positions matching TRBD1. V gave up 2 bases and J gave up 1 base; unmatched junction bases: 11. The CDR3 has 17 amino acids. Germline V gives CDR1 SNHLY, CDR2 FYNNEI. Here the CDR3 DNA reads TGTGCCAGCAGTGAACATCGTGGACAGGCCAATTCCTACGAGCAGTACTTC. Residues: CASSEHRGQANSYEQYF.

The rearrangement joins TRBV15 to TRBJ2-7, with 9 bases identical to TRBD1. The J segment lost 4 bases and the V segment lost 6 bases, leaving 7 bases of the junction unmatched. The germline gives CDR1 LNHNV, CDR2 YYDKDF (reference sequence). This CDR3 is 14 amino acids long. In DNA, the CDR3 is TGTGCCACCAGTACCGGGACAGGGCAGTACGAGCAGTACTTC. Translation: CATSTGTGQYEQYF.

This clonotype came up a few times. Sequence at one end of the junction differs from germline and may be a read error. This chain uses TRBV7-2 with TRBJ2-1; the D gene could be TRBD1 or TRBD2 (5 bases each). The CDR3 covers 12 residues. CDR1 is SGHTA, CDR2 FQGNSA, per germline. The CDR3 protein is CASSPPGHKRLF. CDR3 coding DNA: TGTGCCAGCAGCCCCCCGGGGCACAAGAGGCTCTTC.

This clonotype was recorded many times. The chain recombines TRBV12-3 or TRBV12-4 with TRBJ1-5, with TRBD1 matching over 7 bases. The CDR3 is 15 residues long. Trimming at V came to 8 bases and at J to 7 bases, leaving 14 bases not matched to a gene. The CDR3 protein is CASAKSQGVSQPQHF. The CDR3 DNA sequence: TGTGCCAGCGCCAAAAGCCAGGGGGTCAGCCAGCCCCAGCATTTT.

The V and J genes are TRBV10-3 and TRBJ2-3; TRBD2 agrees at 8 bases. V was clipped by 1 base and J by 1 base; unmatched bases: 7. Per the germline V gene, CDR1 is ENHRY and CDR2 is SYGVKD. CDR3 size: 17 residues. The CDR3 reads CAISEFGGGLGTDTQYF. For the CDR3, the DNA is TGTGCCATCAGTGAGTTCGGGGGGGGTCTGGGCACAGATACGCAGTATTTT.